Below are 30 T cell receptor beta chains sequenced from a single sample in a study of blood T cell repertoires in COVID-19. Profiling relied on immunoSEQ multiplex PCR, and the TCRdb table lists in-frame clones only, not all of them. The sample lists around 250,000 clones; around 81% were seen once. Sequenced material: peripheral blood. The receptors derive from a man aged 50 to 59 with active or convalescent COVID-19.

The genes are TRBV11-2 and TRBJ1-3; 8 nucleotides agree with TRBD1. The length of the CDR3 is 14 residues. V gave up 5 bases and J gave up 4 bases; unmatched junction bases: 4. Germline V CDR1 and CDR2: SGHAT, FQNNGV. The chain's CDR3 is CASSLTGAGNTIYF. DNA for the CDR3: TGTGCCAGCAGCCTGACAGGGGCCGGAAACACCATATATTTT. The full variable domain, in which reference TRBV11-2 and TRBJ1-3 provide the parts outside the CDR3, is EAGVAQSPRYKIIEKRQSVAFWCNPISGHATLYWYQQILGQGPKLLIQFQNNGVVDDSQLPKDRFSAERLKGVDSTLKIQPAKLEDSAVYLCASSLTGAGNTIYFGEGSWLTVV.

The CDR3 DNA is TGTGCCAGCAGCCAAGGTAGAGATCGAAATCAGCCCCAGCATTTT. Protein product: CASSQGRDRNQPQHF. The chain is built from TRBV3-1 (or the pseudogene TRBV3-2) and TRBJ1-5; D gene ambiguous. CDR1 is LGHDT and CDR2 is YNNKEL in the germline V gene (reference sequence). This CDR3 region has 15 residues. V lost 1 base and J 4 bases, leaving 11 bases between the germline ends.

The chain uses TRBV9 and TRBJ2-3; TRBD1 agrees at 8 bases. This CDR3 has 16 amino acids. CDR1 is SGDLS and CDR2 is YYNGEE in the germline V gene. Unmatched junction bases numbered 12, after V lost 3 bases and J lost 6 bases. CDR3 bases: TGTGCCAGCAGCGCCGGACAGGGCCGGGGTGAGGATACGCAGTATTTT. Its translation is CASSAGQGRGEDTQYF. Using reference TRBV9 and TRBJ2-3 for the parts outside the CDR3, the full variable domain is DSGVTQTPKHLITATGQRVTLRCSPRSGDLSVYWYQQSLDQGLQFLIQYYNGEERAKGNILERFSAQQFPDLHSELNLSSLELGDSALYFCASSAGQGRGEDTQYFGPGTRLTVL.

This chain links TRBV11-2 with TRBJ1-4; the match to TRBD1 covers 7 bases. Germline CDR1 reads SGHAT; CDR2 reads FQNNGV. The CDR3 has 12 residues. V was pared by 5 bases and J by 7 bases, with 1 base of the junction left unmatched. CDR3 in DNA: TGTGCCAGCAGCCAGGGGGGTGAAAAACTGTTTTTT. This encodes CASSQGGEKLFF.

This chain connects TRBV30 to TRBJ1-6; TRBD1 agrees at 7 bases. The CDR3 has 13 amino acids. J lost 10 bases, V lost 7 bases, and 10 bases had no gene match. Per germline, CDR1 GTSNPN and CDR2 SVGIG (reference sequence). The CDR3, as DNA: TGTGCCTCCGGACAGGCTGGGCGATCACCCCTCCACTTT. Its translation: CASGQAGRSPLHF.

V gene TRBV19 combines with J gene TRBJ2-7; TRBD2 agrees at 7 bases. Losses at the gene ends were 6 bases for V and 5 bases for J; bases not matched to a gene: 1. Looked up from germline, CDR1 is LNHDA and CDR2 is SQIVND (reference sequence). This CDR3 spans 11 amino acids. The CDR3 loop reads CASSRGDEQYF. CDR3 coding DNA: TGTGCCAGTAGCCGGGGGGACGAGCAGTACTTC.

The V and J genes are TRBV5-6 and TRBJ2-1; TRBD2 matches 14 bases. This CDR3 comprises 17 residues. Germline V gives CDR1 SGHDT, CDR2 YYEEEE. The trim removed 2 bases at V and 6 bases at J, leaving 7 bases unmatched. CDR3 loop: CASSLHRTSGGLNEQFF. Written as DNA, the CDR3 is TGTGCCAGCAGCTTACACCGGACTAGCGGGGGGCTCAATGAGCAGTTCTTC.

This chain's CDR3 is CAWGQGGNSPLHF. CDR3 bases: TGTGCCTGGGGACAGGGAGGCAATTCACCCCTCCACTTT. The chain uses TRBV30 and TRBJ1-6; 8 positions match TRBD1. Trimming cost V 5 bases and J 7 bases; bases outside gene matches: 4. CDR3 size: 13 residues. The germline V gene has CDR1 GTSNPN and CDR2 SVGIG (reference sequence).

The CDR3 DNA reads TGTGCCAGTAGTCCCATCGGTCCGACTGGAAACACCATATATTTT. It yields the protein CASSPIGPTGNTIYF. The chain has TRBV19 and TRBJ1-3; D unresolved. The V and J ends lost 5 bases and 2 bases respectively, with 13 bases between them. The CDR3 covers 15 residues. CDR1 and CDR2 from the germline V gene are LNHDA and SQIVND (reference sequence).

This rearrangement joins TRBV3-1 (or the pseudogene TRBV3-2) to TRBJ1-2; a weak D match, TRBD1 (5 bases). V was clipped by 2 bases and J by 2 bases, with 18 bases between them. The germline V gene encodes CDR1 LGHDT and CDR2 YNNKEL (reference sequence). The CDR3 contains 17 residues. For the CDR3, the DNA is TGTGCCAGCAGCCAATTGGGGGGTGCAGACCTGAACTATGGCTACACCTTC. Protein product: CASSQLGGADLNYGYTF.

CDR3 bases: TGTGCCAGCAGTTTTGGAGCGGACCCTAGCACAGATACGCAGTATTTT. This codes for CASSFGADPSTDTQYF. The V gene is TRBV28, the J gene TRBJ2-3; D perhaps matches TRBD2 (5 bases). This CDR3 comprises 16 residues. Germline V lookup: CDR1 MDHEN, CDR2 SYDVKM. V lost 3 bases and J 0 bases, leaving 13 bases between the germline ends. Based on the CDR3 plus reference TRBV28 and TRBJ2-3, the full variable domain is DVKVTQSSRYLVKRTGEKVFLECVQDMDHENMFWYRQDPGLGLRLIYFSYDVKMKEKGDIPEGYSVSREKKERFSLILESASTNQTSMYLCASSFGADPSTDTQYFGPGTRLTVL.

CDR3 sequence reads: CASSVDRDRNIQYF. As DNA, the CDR3 is TGCGCCAGCAGCGTGGACAGGGACCGAAACATTCAGTACTTC. The chain couples TRBV5-1 to TRBJ2-4, with TRBD1 identical over 8 bases. The CDR3 is made up of 14 amino acids. Per germline, CDR1 SGHRS and CDR2 YFSETQ. Trimming removed 4 bases from V and 6 bases from J; junction bases left unmatched: 6. The variable domain in full, with the rest retrieved from reference TRBV5-1 and TRBJ2-4, is KAGVTQTPRYLIKTRGQQVTLSCSPISGHRSVSWYQQTPGQGLQFLFEYFSETQRNKGNFPGRFSGRQFSNSRSEMNVSTLELGDSALYLCASSVDRDRNIQYFGAGTRLSVL.

V gene TRBV20-1 combines with J gene TRBJ1-1; D gene uncertain. Per the germline V gene, CDR1 is DFQATT and CDR2 is SNEGSKA (reference sequence). V dropped 2 bases and J dropped 12 bases, with 10 bases sitting between them. There are 10 residues in the CDR3. The CDR3 is CSARREGSFF. CDR3 nucleotides: TGCAGTGCTAGACGGGAGGGTTCTTTCTTT.

This chain uses TRBV19 with TRBJ1-5, with TRBD1 identical over 8 bases. J lost 3 bases, V lost 3 bases, and 7 bases had no gene match. This CDR3 is 16 amino acids long. Germline CDR1 LNHDA, CDR2 SQIVND (reference sequence). CDR3 nucleotides: TGTGCCAGTAGTATCGGACAGGGTTATAACAATCAGCCCCAGCATTTT. It yields the protein CASSIGQGYNNQPQHF.

The J gene is TRBJ2-7, the V gene TRBV5-1; D ambiguous. The germline gives CDR1 SGHRS, CDR2 YFSETQ. The V and J ends lost 4 bases and 2 bases respectively, with 16 bases between them. The CDR3 covers 15 residues. CDR3 nucleotide sequence: TGCGCCAGCAGCCTGAGACTCGCGGAGCCCTACGAGCAGTACTTC. Its protein is CASSLRLAEPYEQYF.

This clone was detected once. The chain employs TRBV28 and TRBJ1-5, with no clear D. This CDR3 has 17 amino acids. V was clipped by 2 bases and J by 2 bases, with 16 bases between them. CDR1 is MDHEN and CDR2 is SYDVKM in the germline V gene. The CDR3 sequence: CASSLSGPGFGNQPQHF. The DNA for the CDR3 is TGTGCCAGCAGTTTAAGTGGCCCGGGTTTCGGCAATCAGCCCCAGCATTTT.

The gene calls are TRBV30 and TRBJ2-1; D not certain. The CDR3 is 12 amino acids. V shed 5 bases and J shed 7 bases, with 12 bases lying between them. Germline V gene data show CDR1 as GTSNPN and CDR2 as SVGIG (reference sequence). This chain's CDR3 is CAWGLGFNEQFF. CDR3 nucleotides: TGTGCCTGGGGGCTAGGTTTTAATGAGCAGTTCTTC.

V and J are TRBV20-1 and TRBJ2-1; D unresolved. Germline-derived CDR1 and CDR2 are DFQATT and SNEGSKA (reference sequence). V lost 3 bases, J lost 6 bases, and 6 bases lay in between. This CDR3 is built from 11 residues. The CDR3 DNA reads as TGCAGTGCTAGGTCCATCAATGAGCAGTTCTTC. Amino acid sequence: CSARSINEQFF.

The chain links TRBV27 to TRBJ1-1; D is uncertain. Per the germline V gene, CDR1 is MNHEY and CDR2 is SMNVEV (reference sequence). The CDR3 length is 14 residues. The V end was cut by 1 base, the J end by 6 bases, with 12 bases between. In DNA, the CDR3 is TGTGCCAGCAGTTTATACCCCCGGGATTCTGAAGCTTTCTTT. Amino acids: CASSLYPRDSEAFF.

The J gene is TRBJ2-3, the V gene TRBV19; TRBD2 agrees at 8 bases. Per germline, CDR1 LNHDA and CDR2 SQIVND (reference sequence). The CDR3 spans 16 residues. V lost 7 bases, J lost 5 bases, and 14 bases stayed unmatched. The CDR3 region is CASKVSSGGLGDTQYF. Here the CDR3 DNA reads TGTGCCAGTAAAGTGTCCTCGGGGGGGCTGGGAGATACGCAGTATTTT.

This clone was seen at least ten times. The chain uses TRBV27 and TRBJ1-5; TRBD1 matches at 8 bases. Germline CDR1 reads MNHEY; CDR2 reads SMNVEV (reference sequence). V lost 5 bases, J lost 5 bases, and 8 bases stayed unmatched. CDR3 length: 15 residues. The CDR3 protein is CASSPRGQVYQPQHF. The CDR3 DNA sequence: TGTGCCAGCAGTCCCAGGGGACAGGTTTATCAGCCCCAGCATTTT.

This chain joins TRBV5-1 and TRBJ2-3; 10 nucleotides align to TRBD1. The CDR3 consists of 15 residues. Germline trimming cut 2 bases from V and 3 bases from J; bases unmatched to any gene: 3. Germline V gene lookup returns CDR1 SGHRS and CDR2 YFSETQ. CDR3: CASSFGTGVTDTQYF. In nucleotides, the CDR3 is TGCGCCAGCAGCTTCGGGACAGGGGTAACAGATACGCAGTATTTT.

The CDR3 DNA reads TGTGCCAGCAGTTTACGTGACTTCTATGGCTACACCTTC. This sequence encodes CASSLRDFYGYTF. The chain is built from TRBV28 and TRBJ1-2; no definite D call. The V end lost 2 bases, the J end lost 4 bases, and 8 bases lay between the germline ends. The CDR3 contains 13 residues. Germline V CDR1 and CDR2: MDHEN, SYDVKM.

V gene TRBV3-1 (or the pseudogene TRBV3-2) combines with J gene TRBJ2-4, with 8 nucleotides matching TRBD1. CDR3 length: 13 residues. V shed 4 bases, J shed 7 bases, and the junction held 3 bases outside the gene matches. From germline, CDR1 is LGHDT and CDR2 YNNKEL (reference sequence). Here the CDR3 reads CASSLRTGNIQYF. The CDR3 DNA sequence: TGTGCCAGCAGCCTTCGGACAGGGAACATTCAGTACTTC.

V usage is TRBV7-6 and J usage is TRBJ2-3; 16 bases agree with TRBD2. The V gene end was trimmed by 5 bases and the J gene end by 2 bases; junction bases not matched to a gene: 4. The CDR3 extends over 17 amino acids. Germline V gives CDR1 SGHVS, CDR2 FNYEAQ. Written as DNA, the CDR3 is TGTGCCAGCAGCCTGGGACTAGCGGGGGGGACCACAGATACGCAGTATTTT. Its protein is CASSLGLAGGTTDTQYF.

This chain connects TRBV7-8 to TRBJ1-3; no reliable D call. CDR1 SGHVS and CDR2 FQNEAQ come from the germline V gene. The CDR3 loop spans 16 amino acids. Between the trimmed V and J ends, which lost 1 base and 0 bases, there was a span of 10 bases. The CDR3 region is CASSLDLGFSGNTIYF. Written as DNA, the CDR3 is TGTGCCAGCAGCTTAGATCTCGGGTTCTCTGGAAACACCATATATTTT. Supplemented by reference TRBV7-8 and TRBJ1-3, the full variable domain reads GAGVSQSPRYKVAKRGQDVALRCDPISGHVSLFWYQQALGQGPEFLTYFQNEAQLDKSGLPSDRFFAERPEGSVSTLKIQRTQQEDSAVYLCASSLDLGFSGNTIYFGEGSWLTVV.

The chain has TRBV19 and TRBJ1-1; TRBD1 aligns across 8 bases. CDR3 length: 13 residues. Per germline, CDR1 LNHDA and CDR2 SQIVND (reference sequence). With 5 bases clipped from V and 4 bases from J, the junction kept 3 bases outside the gene matches. DNA for the CDR3: TGTGCCAGTAGTCTAGGACAGGGCACTGAAGCTTTCTTT. Protein product: CASSLGQGTEAFF. Using reference TRBV19 and TRBJ1-1 for the parts outside the CDR3, the full variable domain is DGGITQSPKYLFRKEGQNVTLSCEQNLNHDAMYWYRQDPGQGLRLIYYSQIVNDFQKGDIAEGYSVSREKKESFPLTVTSAQKNPTAFYLCASSLGQGTEAFFGQGTRLTVV.

The chain carries TRBV5-1 and TRBJ1-5; the D gene is possibly TRBD1 (5 bases). Trimming removed 4 bases from V and 9 bases from J, with 17 bases in between. The V gene's germline CDR1 is SGHRS and CDR2 YFSETQ. CDR3 length equals 14 residues. CDR3 bases: TGCGCCAGCAGCCCAGGGACTGGGGGTCGGCCCCAGCATTTT. It yields the protein CASSPGTGGRPQHF.

The chain is built from TRBV7-8 and TRBJ1-3; 7 positions match TRBD1. This CDR3 has 16 residues. The trim removed 2 bases at V and 2 bases at J, leaving 6 bases unmatched. In germline, CDR1 is SGHVS, CDR2 FQNEAQ. The CDR3 DNA reads TGTGCCAGCAGCTTACAGGGCAGGGGGGCTGGAAACACCATATATTTT. Its protein is CASSLQGRGAGNTIYF.

The CDR3: CASRLRWTSGGREQFF. The DNA for the CDR3 is TGTGCAAGTCGGCTTAGATGGACTAGCGGGGGGCGTGAGCAGTTCTTC. V gene TRBV12-2 combines with J gene TRBJ2-1; TRBD2 is the table's D call, not checked against the DNA. TRBV12-2 is a pseudogene locus. This CDR3 has 16 amino acids.